This is a list of T cell receptor beta chains from one sample in a study of T cells after somatic rescue of genetic block. Only in-frame clones appear in the TCRdb table, and some are missing; sequencing was by immunoSEQ multiplex PCR. The sample lists 12,000 or so clones, about 81% occurring once. Source material: peripheral blood mononuclear cells (PBMCs). These receptors all come from a boy aged 5-17 years. Each CDR3 is given without its conserved first and last residue. The order of the fields is V gene, CDR3 protein.

v_gene: TRBV28
CDR3aa: ASSFGIPWYGGYT

v_gene: TRBV5-4
CDR3aa: ASSQDSTGYGNTIY

v_gene: TRBV14
CDR3aa: ASSYTGLGENGYT

v_gene: TRBV7-2
CDR3aa: ASSLGAGGVYEQY

v_gene: TRBV28
CDR3aa: ASTNAGSGYGYT

v_gene: TRBV6-1
CDR3aa: ASSPRGGRQPQH

v_gene: TRBV7-8
CDR3aa: ASSLGSSTDTQY

v_gene: TRBV29-1
CDR3aa: SVAAGVHNEQF

v_gene: TRBV5-4
CDR3aa: ASSPGGTGVYEQY

v_gene: TRBV7-8
CDR3aa: ASSLAPLTDTQY

v_gene: TRBV14
CDR3aa: ASSQEMNTEAF

v_gene: TRBV5-5
CDR3aa: ASSPKGGQSPEAF

v_gene: TRBV7-9
CDR3aa: ASSPTLAGEQETQY

v_gene: TRBV29-1
CDR3aa: SVGTAGGTDTQY

v_gene: TRBV5-5
CDR3aa: ASSYAGTPSGNTIY

v_gene: TRBV5-1
CDR3aa: ASSLDSYGYT

v_gene: TRBV7-9
CDR3aa: ASSLDPAGLGDEQY

v_gene: TRBV6-5
CDR3aa: ASSYSVGINSPLH

v_gene: TRBV11-3
CDR3aa: ARSHLRTGELF

v_gene: TRBV7-3
CDR3aa: ASSLTGGADTQY

v_gene: TRBV15
CDR3aa: ATRTGNIQY

v_gene: TRBV9
CDR3aa: ASSVDAALNTGELF

v_gene: TRBV9
CDR3aa: ASSPGPPSYTQY

v_gene: TRBV29-1
CDR3aa: SVEAPPRGPSGNTIY

v_gene: TRBV28
CDR3aa: ATLVSTTDTQY

v_gene: TRBV4-3
CDR3aa: ASSQSRVNNSPLH

v_gene: TRBV7-8
CDR3aa: ASSLGGAADTQY

v_gene: TRBV5-1
CDR3aa: ASSLEGFSGNTIY

v_gene: TRBV5-4
CDR3aa: ASSPDRVVLGYT

v_gene: TRBV6-6
CDR3aa: ASRAGGLPSVDEQF

v_gene: TRBV11-2
CDR3aa: ASSHFGTYEQY

v_gene: TRBV6-6
CDR3aa: ASSWGQVLYEQY

v_gene: TRBV7-9
CDR3aa: ASSLAQGASGNTIY

v_gene: TRBV27
CDR3aa: ASSLLQGPGRTGELF

v_gene: TRBV15
CDR3aa: ATSSYTGGLDEQY

v_gene: TRBV7-8
CDR3aa: ASSPRTGSSYEQY

v_gene: TRBV7-9
CDR3aa: ASSFLNTEAF

v_gene: TRBV4-1
CDR3aa: ASSQDGASREKLF

v_gene: TRBV2
CDR3aa: ASSASGVYNEQF

v_gene: TRBV9
CDR3aa: ASSVFAGGAGELF

v_gene: TRBV9
CDR3aa: ASSGVAGGTGELF

v_gene: TRBV5-4
CDR3aa: ASSPEGFVETQY

v_gene: TRBV2
CDR3aa: ASSSRGGSGNTIY

v_gene: TRBV5-4
CDR3aa: ASSFLGGTDTQY

v_gene: TRBV6-1
CDR3aa: ASSEYLVEAF

v_gene: TRBV6-5
CDR3aa: ASSYSDRAPYNEQF

v_gene: TRBV25-1
CDR3aa: ASSDGLAPPY

v_gene: TRBV19
CDR3aa: ASSMTGGTLGLRAKNIQY

v_gene: TRBV9
CDR3aa: ASSVTGTALEQY

v_gene: TRBV27
CDR3aa: ASSYGTAGQPQH

v_gene: TRBV9
CDR3aa: ASSVAGSGRNTDTQY

v_gene: TRBV7-9
CDR3aa: ASSLARTGQETQY